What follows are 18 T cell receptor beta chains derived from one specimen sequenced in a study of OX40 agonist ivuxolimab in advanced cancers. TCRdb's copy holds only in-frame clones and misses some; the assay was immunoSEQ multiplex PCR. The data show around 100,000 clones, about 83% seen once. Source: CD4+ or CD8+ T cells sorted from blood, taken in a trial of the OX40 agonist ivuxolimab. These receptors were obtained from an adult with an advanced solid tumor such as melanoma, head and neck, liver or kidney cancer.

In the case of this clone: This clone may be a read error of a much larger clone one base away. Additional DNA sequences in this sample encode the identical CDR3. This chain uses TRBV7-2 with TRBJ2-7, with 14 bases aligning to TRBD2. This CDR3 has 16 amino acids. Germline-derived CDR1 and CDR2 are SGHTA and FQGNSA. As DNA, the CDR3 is TGCGCCAGCAGCTTAGGGACTAGCGGGAGATCGGGCGAGCAGTACTTC. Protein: CASSLGTSGRSGEQYF.

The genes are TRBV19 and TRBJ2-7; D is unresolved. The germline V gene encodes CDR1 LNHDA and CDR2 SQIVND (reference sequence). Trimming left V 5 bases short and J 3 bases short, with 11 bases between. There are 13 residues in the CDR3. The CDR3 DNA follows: TGTGCCAGTAGTGCCGCGACGAGCTACGAGCAGTACTTC. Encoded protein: CASSAATSYEQYF.

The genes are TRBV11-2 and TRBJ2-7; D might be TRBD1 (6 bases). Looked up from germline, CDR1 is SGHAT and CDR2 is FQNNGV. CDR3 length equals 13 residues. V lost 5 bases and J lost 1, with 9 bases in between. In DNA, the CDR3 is TGTGCCAGCAGCCCGGACAGTTCCTACGAGCAGTACTTC. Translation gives CASSPDSSYEQYF.

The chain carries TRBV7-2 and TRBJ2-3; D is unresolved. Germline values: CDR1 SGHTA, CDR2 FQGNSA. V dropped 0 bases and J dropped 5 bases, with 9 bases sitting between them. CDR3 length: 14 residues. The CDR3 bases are TGTGCCAGCAGCTTAGCCCCAGCCAAAGATACGCAGTATTTT. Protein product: CASSLAPAKDTQYF.

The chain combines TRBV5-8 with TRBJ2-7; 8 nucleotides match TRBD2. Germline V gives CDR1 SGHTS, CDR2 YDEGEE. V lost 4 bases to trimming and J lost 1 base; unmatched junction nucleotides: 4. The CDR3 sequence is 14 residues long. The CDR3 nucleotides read TGTGCCAGCAGCCCCGGGGGGGCATCCTACGAGCAGTACTTC. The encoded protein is CASSPGGASYEQYF.

In DNA, the CDR3 is TGTGCCAGCAGTGGAGACAGGGGCCCAAACGAGCAGTACTTC. It is translated as CASSGDRGPNEQYF. The chain uses TRBV6-1 and TRBJ2-7; TRBD1 matches 8 bases. CDR1 MNHNS and CDR2 SASEGT come from the germline V gene. CDR3 length: 14 amino acids. With 4 bases clipped from V and 5 bases from J, the junction kept 7 bases outside the gene matches.

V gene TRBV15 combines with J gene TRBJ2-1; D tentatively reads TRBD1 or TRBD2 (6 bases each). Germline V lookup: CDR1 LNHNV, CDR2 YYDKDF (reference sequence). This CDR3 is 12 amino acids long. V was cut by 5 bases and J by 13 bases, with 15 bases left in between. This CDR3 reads CATSEGGHAQFF. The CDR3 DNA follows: TGTGCCACCAGCGAGGGGGGCCACGCTCAGTTCTTC.

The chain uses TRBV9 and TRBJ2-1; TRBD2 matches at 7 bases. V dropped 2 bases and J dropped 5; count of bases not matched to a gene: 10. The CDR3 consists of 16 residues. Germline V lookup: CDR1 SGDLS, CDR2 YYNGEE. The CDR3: CASSVPTRGSDNEQFF. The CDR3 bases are TGTGCCAGCAGCGTCCCCACGCGGGGGTCGGACAATGAGCAGTTCTTC.

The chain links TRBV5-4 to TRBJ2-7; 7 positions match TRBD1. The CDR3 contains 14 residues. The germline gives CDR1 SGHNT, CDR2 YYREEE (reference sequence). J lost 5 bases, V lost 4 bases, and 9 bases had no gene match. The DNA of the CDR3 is TGTGCCAGCAGCCAAAACCGGGACAGTCACGAGCAGTACTTC. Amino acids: CASSQNRDSHEQYF.

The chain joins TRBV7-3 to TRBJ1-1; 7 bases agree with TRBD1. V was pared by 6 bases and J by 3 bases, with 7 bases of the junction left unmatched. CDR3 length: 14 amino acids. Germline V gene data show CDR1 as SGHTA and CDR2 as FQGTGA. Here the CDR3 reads CASRARQGDTEAFF. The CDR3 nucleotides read TGTGCCAGCAGGGCCCGGCAGGGGGACACTGAAGCTTTCTTT.

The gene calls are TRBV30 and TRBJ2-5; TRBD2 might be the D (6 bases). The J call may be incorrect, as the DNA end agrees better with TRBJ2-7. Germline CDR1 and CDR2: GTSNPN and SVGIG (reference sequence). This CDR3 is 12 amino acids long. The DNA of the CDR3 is TGTGCCTGGAGGGGGGGTAACTACGAGCAGTACTTC. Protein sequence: CAWRGGNYEQYF.

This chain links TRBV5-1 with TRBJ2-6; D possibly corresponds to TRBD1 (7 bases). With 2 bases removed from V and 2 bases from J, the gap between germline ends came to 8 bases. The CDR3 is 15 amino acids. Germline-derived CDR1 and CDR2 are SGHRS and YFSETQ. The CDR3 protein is CASSFRGAGANVLTF. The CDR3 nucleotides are TGCGCCAGCAGCTTCAGGGGGGCTGGGGCCAACGTCCTGACTTTC.

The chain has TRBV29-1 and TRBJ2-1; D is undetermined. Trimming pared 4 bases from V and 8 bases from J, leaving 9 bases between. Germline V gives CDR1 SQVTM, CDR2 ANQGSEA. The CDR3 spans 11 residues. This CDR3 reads CSVVWAYEQFF. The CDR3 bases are TGCAGCGTTGTGTGGGCGTATGAGCAGTTCTTC.

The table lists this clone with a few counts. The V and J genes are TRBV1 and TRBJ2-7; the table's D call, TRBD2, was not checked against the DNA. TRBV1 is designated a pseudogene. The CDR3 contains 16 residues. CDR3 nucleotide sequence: TGCACCAGCAGCCAAGATTCATGGCCGGAGCCCCGCGAGCAGTACTTC. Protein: CTSSQDSWPEPREQYF.

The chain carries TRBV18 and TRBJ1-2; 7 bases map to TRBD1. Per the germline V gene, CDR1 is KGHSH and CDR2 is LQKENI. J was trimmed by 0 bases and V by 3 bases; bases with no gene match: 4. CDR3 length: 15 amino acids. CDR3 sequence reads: CASSPGQQANYGYTF. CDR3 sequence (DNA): TGTGCCAGCTCACCGGGACAGCAAGCTAACTATGGCTACACCTTC.

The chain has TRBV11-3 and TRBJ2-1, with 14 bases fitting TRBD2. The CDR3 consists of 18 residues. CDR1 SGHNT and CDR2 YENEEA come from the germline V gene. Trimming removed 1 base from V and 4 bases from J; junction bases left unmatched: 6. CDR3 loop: CASSLGTSGGLHYNEQFF. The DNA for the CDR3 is TGTGCCAGCAGCTTAGGGACTAGCGGGGGGCTACATTACAATGAGCAGTTCTTC.

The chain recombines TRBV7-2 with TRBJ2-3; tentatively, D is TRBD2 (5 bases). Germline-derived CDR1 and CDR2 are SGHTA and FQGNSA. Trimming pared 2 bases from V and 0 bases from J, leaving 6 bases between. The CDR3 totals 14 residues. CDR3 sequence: CASSLWESTDTQYF. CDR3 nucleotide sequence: TGTGCCAGCAGCTTATGGGAGAGCACAGATACGCAGTATTTT.

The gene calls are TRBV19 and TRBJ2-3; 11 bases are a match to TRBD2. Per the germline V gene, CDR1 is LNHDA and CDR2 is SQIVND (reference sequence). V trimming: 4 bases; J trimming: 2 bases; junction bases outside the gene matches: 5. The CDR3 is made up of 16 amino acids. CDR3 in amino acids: CASSKSSGGNTDTQYF. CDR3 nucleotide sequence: TGTGCCAGTAGTAAATCTAGCGGGGGGAACACAGATACGCAGTATTTT.